The 19 T cell receptor beta chains below were found in one sample sequenced in a study of T cells after yellow fever vaccination. One entry per CDR3 protein, called by TCRdb with MiXCR from the 5' RACE reads. Of 250,000 to 400,000 distinct CDR3 sequences in the sample, roughly 4.3% were seen once. Sequences were derived from PBMCs, sampled 5 days after the yellow fever booster vaccination. The receptors here all came from a young man who received the YFV17D yellow fever vaccine.

This clonotype was counted ten times or more. The chain links TRBV5-4 to TRBJ2-3; 8 bases are shared with TRBD2. V shed 2 bases and J 5 bases; nucleotides not matched to a gene: 10. Germline V gene lookup returns CDR1 SGHNT and CDR2 YYREEE (reference sequence). The CDR3 length is 16 residues. CDR3 region: CASSFWNGGAGDTQYF. The CDR3 DNA follows: TGTGCCAGCAGCTTCTGGAACGGGGGGGCTGGAGATACGCAGTATTTT. The full variable domain, completed using reference TRBV5-4 and TRBJ2-3, is ETGVTQSPTHLIKTRGQQVTLRCSSQSGHNTVSWYQQALGQGPQFIFQYYREEENGRGNFPPRFSGLQFPNYSSELNVNALELDDSALYLCASSFWNGGAGDTQYFGPGTRLTVL.

The table lists this clonotype with many counts. The CDR3 loop reads CASKLYNQPQHF. The CDR3 DNA follows: TGTGCCAGCAAACTGTACAATCAGCCCCAGCATTTT. V is TRBV2 and J is TRBJ1-5; D not resolved. Germline V gives CDR1 SNHLY, CDR2 FYNNEI. The CDR3 runs 12 residues. Trimming took off 7 bases at V and 3 bases at J, with 7 bases between the two ends.

V usage is TRBV6-5 and J usage is TRBJ2-7; 9 bases line up with TRBD1. CDR1 and CDR2 (germline): MNHEY, SVGAGI. V shed 6 bases, J shed 6 bases, and the junction held 9 bases outside the gene matches. The CDR3 totals 14 residues. The CDR3 here is CASRPSPTGGEQYV. CDR3 sequence (DNA): TGTGCCAGCAGACCTAGTCCGACAGGGGGCGAGCAGTACGTC.

This chain joins TRBV12-5 and TRBJ2-1; D call uncertain. The CDR3 has 12 residues. V was shortened by 1 base and J by 7 bases, with 5 bases between the two germline ends. Germline assignment: CDR1 LGHNT and CDR2 FRNRAP. The CDR3 sequence: CASGLDHNEQFF. The CDR3 region has the DNA TGTGCTAGTGGTTTGGACCATAATGAGCAGTTCTTC.

The chain has TRBV29-1 and TRBJ2-5, with 8 bases matching TRBD2. Trimming at V came to 7 bases and at J to 2 bases, leaving 6 bases not matched to a gene. The CDR3 extends over 13 amino acids. Germline-derived CDR1 and CDR2 are SQVTM and ANQGSEA. The chain's CDR3 is CSARRGGQETQYF. The CDR3 DNA sequence: TGCAGCGCTCGACGGGGGGGGCAAGAGACCCAGTACTTC.

V is TRBV5-6 and J is TRBJ1-3; weak D call: TRBD1 (5 bases). The germline V gene encodes CDR1 SGHDT and CDR2 YYEEEE. The CDR3 loop spans 18 amino acids. The V end was cut by 0 bases, the J end by 7 bases, with 23 bases between. The CDR3 region is CASSLGPALWTQRNTIYF. The CDR3 DNA reads TGTGCCAGCAGCTTGGGCCCGGCGTTGTGGACACAGAGGAACACCATATATTTT.

This clonotype is medium-sized within its sample. The CDR3 here is CASSLAGDDYEQYF. CDR3 bases: TGTGCCAGCAGCTTAGCCGGGGATGACTACGAGCAGTACTTC. The V gene is TRBV9, the J gene TRBJ2-7; TRBD2 is a possible D gene (5 bases). The CDR3 has 14 residues. Germline values: CDR1 SGDLS, CDR2 YYNGEE. V was cut by 4 bases and J by 3 bases, with 14 bases left in between.

This clonotype was seen at least ten times. The V call is TRBV20-1, the J call TRBJ2-1; 8 nucleotides line up with TRBD2. Per the germline V gene, CDR1 is DFQATT and CDR2 is SNEGSKA (reference sequence). Trimming cost V 6 bases and J 8 bases; bases outside gene matches: 9. The CDR3 contains 13 residues. The CDR3 sequence is CSAERLAQDEQFF. CDR3 sequence (DNA): TGCAGTGCGGAGAGACTAGCGCAGGATGAGCAGTTCTTC.

Ten or more counts support this clonotype. The chain couples TRBV5-1 to TRBJ1-1, with 8 bases fitting TRBD1. CDR1 SGHRS and CDR2 YFSETQ come from the germline V gene. V lost 5 bases, J lost 4 bases, and 4 bases stayed unmatched. The CDR3 runs 13 residues. The chain's CDR3 is CASSYGQGTEAFF. The CDR3 coding sequence is TGCGCCAGCAGTTATGGACAGGGCACTGAAGCTTTCTTT. The full variable domain, rest sourced from reference TRBV5-1 and TRBJ1-1, is KAGVTQTPRYLIKTRGQQVTLSCSPISGHRSVSWYQQTPGQGLQFLFEYFSETQRNKGNFPGRFSGRQFSNSRSEMNVSTLELGDSALYLCASSYGQGTEAFFGQGTRLTVV.

The rearrangement links TRBV4-1 to TRBJ1-6; no definite D call. Germline CDR1 is MGHRA and CDR2 is YSYEKL. The CDR3 consists of 16 residues. V lost 1 base and J lost 0, with 7 bases in between. CDR3 loop: CASSQVQDSYNSPLHF. The CDR3 DNA is TGCGCCAGCAGCCAAGTCCAGGACTCCTATAATTCACCCCTCCACTTT.

Ten or more counts support this clonotype. This chain links TRBV29-1 with TRBJ2-6; D is unclear. This CDR3 is built from 13 residues. Trimming pared 4 bases from V and 1 base from J, leaving 5 bases between. CDR1 is SQVTM, CDR2 ANQGSEA, per germline. In DNA form, the CDR3 reads TGCAGCGTTGCGGTTTCTGGGGCCAACGTCCTGACTTTC. Encoded protein: CSVAVSGANVLTF.

The rearrangement uses TRBV30 and TRBJ2-7, with D tentatively TRBD1 (6 bases). The germline V gene has CDR1 GTSNPN and CDR2 SVGIG (reference sequence). This CDR3 has 15 residues. Trimming took 1 base from V and 1 from J, leaving 14 bases between them. The CDR3 here is CAWSGTRQVSYEQYF. The CDR3 nucleotides are TGTGCCTGGAGTGGGACTCGACAGGTATCCTACGAGCAGTACTTC.

This clonotype was picked up many times. The chain couples TRBV4-3 to TRBJ2-3, with D uncertain. Trimming removed 1 base at V and 6 bases at J, with 5 bases between. Per the germline V gene, CDR1 is LGHNA and CDR2 is YSLEER. The CDR3 contains 12 residues. This CDR3 reads CASSQGVDTQYF. CDR3 nucleotides: TGCGCCAGCAGCCAAGGGGTGGATACGCAGTATTTT.

The chain has TRBV12-3 or TRBV12-4 and TRBJ2-1, with D hard to call. V lost 6 bases to trimming and J lost 8 bases, with 11 bases between them. There are 12 residues in the CDR3. The CDR3 DNA reads as TGTGCCAGCAGCCCGATTGGGGATGAGCAGTTCTTC. Its protein is CASSPIGDEQFF.

The chain links TRBV7-8 to TRBJ1-5, with 8 bases that match TRBD1. This CDR3 is built from 16 residues. Germline V gene lookup returns CDR1 SGHVS and CDR2 FQNEAQ. Trimming at V came to 2 bases and at J to 5 bases, leaving 8 bases not matched to a gene. This CDR3 reads CASSLQGAKGDQPQHF. CDR3 in DNA: TGTGCCAGCAGCTTACAGGGGGCGAAAGGCGATCAGCCCCAGCATTTT.

Many counts were recorded for this clonotype. The CDR3 loop reads CASSILAASTDTQYF. The CDR3 nucleotides are TGCGCCAGCAGCATATTAGCGGCTAGCACAGATACGCAGTATTTT. The chain links TRBV5-1 to TRBJ2-3; a possible D gene is TRBD2 (6 bases). Trimming removed 4 bases from V and 0 bases from J, with 12 bases in between. This CDR3 spans 15 amino acids. CDR1 is SGHRS, CDR2 YFSETQ, per germline.

The chain recombines TRBV6-1 with TRBJ2-3; unclear D gene. V was clipped by 8 bases and J by 1 base, with 10 bases between them. The CDR3 runs 13 residues. The germline CDR1 and CDR2 sequences are MNHNS and SASEGT. CDR3 amino acids: CASESVGTDTQYF. As DNA, the CDR3 is TGTGCCAGCGAGTCAGTCGGCACAGATACGCAGTATTTT.

There are a few counts of this clonotype. This sequence joins TRBV4-3 and TRBJ2-7, with 9 bases lining up with TRBD2. The CDR3 covers 15 residues. The germline gives CDR1 LGHNA, CDR2 YSLEER. V dropped 1 base and J dropped 2; count of bases not matched to a gene: 3. CDR3: CASSQVAGDTYEQYF. CDR3 in DNA: TGCGCCAGCAGCCAAGTAGCGGGGGATACCTACGAGCAGTACTTC.

The J gene is TRBJ2-3, the V gene TRBV30; 7 bases are a match to TRBD2. V gave up 0 bases and J gave up 3 bases; unmatched junction bases: 6. CDR3 size: 15 residues. Germline V gene sequence: CDR1 GTSNPN, CDR2 SVGIG (reference sequence). CDR3 loop: CAWSVGSGVTDTQYF. The CDR3 DNA sequence: TGTGCCTGGAGTGTGGGGAGCGGGGTAACAGATACGCAGTATTTT.